The sample holds a few counts of the clone carrying this T cell receptor beta chain. Its matching antigen is unknown. This entry is derived from a study of cytomegalovirus exposure and HLA in healthy donors. General study results and limits: When the data were analyzed later, several of the most significant clusters appeared to be linked to common viral pathogens.

The PCR had 60 Vbeta and 13 Jbeta primers. The protocol was immunoSEQ multiplex PCR, while the TCRdb copy is restricted to in-frame clones and leaves out a portion. The sample lists approximately 130,000 clones; about 10% were seen once. The CDR3 totals 14 residues. Germline lookup yields CDR1 MGHDK and CDR2 SYGVNS. V was shortened by 4 bases and J by 7 bases, with 11 bases between the two germline ends. The source is a middle-aged woman in good health and CMV-seropositive. What was sequenced was PBMCs. V gene TRBV25-1 combines with J gene TRBJ1-6, with D tentatively TRBD1 (6 bases). CDR3 sequence (DNA): TGTGCCAGCAGTGGCGGGGGGCAGAATTCACCCCTCCACTTT. Residues: CASSGGGQNSPLHF.